This TCR beta chain was found in a study of vaccination effects on CD4 cells after COVID-19. Whole-study findings and limits: Few convalescent patients were studied, and early post-infection samples were lacking.

About this clone itself: Its target is not known.

Profiled with immunoSEQ multiplex PCR; TCRdb holds only in-frame clones, not every one. This sample has tens of thousands of clones, with approximately 64% found just once. Germline V gives CDR1 MDHEN, CDR2 SYDVKM. The CDR3 has 15 residues. The germline V and J ends were trimmed by 3 bases and 4 bases, with 15 bases remaining between them. With the ViraFEST assay, the study expanded antigen-specific CD4+ T cells using viral peptide pools, then sequenced them. Once cultured for about 9 days, the cells underwent separation to obtain CD4+ T cells. Testing of the vaccine recipients showed negative nucleocapsid antibodies and no prior SARS-CoV-2 infection. The culture medium for around 2 million PBMC per well included about 10 IU/ml IL-2 and roughly 10 ug/ml peptides.

The chain employs TRBV28 and TRBJ1-2; D is perhaps TRBD1 (5 bases). The clonotype comes from a human donor who received a COVID-19 vaccine. Sample: CD4+ T cells from PBMCs cultured with HCoV-NL63 spike peptides, taken before COVID-19 vaccination. This CDR3 reads CASSLGGFGGYGYTF. For the CDR3, the DNA is TGTGCCAGCAGTTTGGGGGGATTCGGGGGCTATGGCTACACCTTC.